This T cell receptor (beta chain) is from a study of blood T cell repertoires in COVID-19. Study as a whole: There were acute and convalescent COVID-19 samples, and they came from the United States, Italy and Spain. T cells, B-cell-depleted T cells, or PBMCs supplied cDNA or gDNA.

This clone was recorded once. Trimming left V 7 bases short and J 7 bases short, with 14 bases between. CDR1 SQVTM and CDR2 ANQGSEA come from the germline V gene. CDR3 length: 12 amino acids. In the source study's methods: Estimates of nucleated cell counts were drawn from the amplification of reference gene primers. Clones were sequenced by immunoSEQ multiplex PCR, and TCRdb holds only the in-frame ones, with some missing. The V and J calls and the clone size are those of that table, but D and trimming were determined from the DNA. The table has roughly 150,000 clones, 70% to 85% seen once. The rearrangement uses TRBV29-1 and TRBJ2-1; D is ambiguous. What was sequenced was PBMCs or T cells enriched from blood (not recorded which). This TCR derives from a woman aged 18-30 years who had been exposed to COVID-19. The CDR3, as DNA: TGCAGCGCGTTTGGAGTAGTTAATGAGCAGTTCTTC. Protein product: CSAFGVVNEQFF.